This is a list of T cell receptor beta chains from one sample in a study of CD8 T cells in Susac syndrome. One entry per CDR3 protein, called by TCRdb with MiXCR from the immunoSEQ multiplex PCR reads. The sample carries some 110,000 distinct CDR3 sequences, more than 85% recorded once. What was sequenced was CD8+ T cells from PBMCs. Receptor source: a human donor with multiple sclerosis. CDR3s include the opening cysteine and the closing phenylalanine or tryptophan. The D gene is left open where the match is weak. Size is stated for part of the rows, as once, few or many counts, or as a class when the clone is expanded.

j_gene | abundance | v_gene | d_gene | CDR3nt | CDR3aa
TRBJ2-1 | NA | TRBV27 | TRBD2 | TGTGCCAGCAGTCCGGGGAGGGCAGCCTACAATGAGCAGTTCTTC | CASSPGRAAYNEQFF
TRBJ1-1 | NA | TRBV9 | NA | TGTGCCAGCAGCGTCTACGGGCGGCCGGACACTGAAGCTTTCTTT | CASSVYGRPDTEAFF
TRBJ2-6 | NA | TRBV20-1 | NA | TGCAGTGCTAGGGCCGGGACCAATACCAACGTCCTGACTTTC | CSARAGTNTNVLTF
TRBJ1-1 | NA | TRBV4-1 | NA | TGCGCCAGCAGCCAAGATACAGCCTCGAACACTGAAGCTTTCTTT | CASSQDTASNTEAFF
TRBJ2-7 | once | TRBV4-1 | NA | TGCGCCAGCAGCCCCTCTCCGAGGGACGAGCAGTACTTC | CASSPSPRDEQYF
TRBJ2-1 | NA | TRBV4-2 | NA | TGTGCCAGCAGCCCGGGCTCGATGCATGAGCAGTTCTTC | CASSPGSMHEQFF
TRBJ2-7 | NA | TRBV20-1 | NA | TGCAGTGCTGTGGGGACCGAGACCTACGAGCAGTACTTC | CSAVGTETYEQYF
TRBJ1-2 | NA | TRBV9 | NA | TGTGCCAGCAGCGTAGGGGAGTTGACTAACTATGGCTACACCTTC | CASSVGELTNYGYTF
TRBJ1-1 | NA | TRBV5-1 | NA | TGCGCCAGCAGCTTGCGCAGCCCGAACACTGAAGCTTTCTTT | CASSLRSPNTEAFF
TRBJ2-6 | NA | TRBV29-1 | TRBD2 | TGCAGCGTTCGGGGGGACCTCTTATCGAGCTCTGGGGCCAACGTCCTGACTTTC | CSVRGDLLSSSGANVLTF
TRBJ1-1 | NA | TRBV6-1 | NA | TGTGCCAGCGGGGGTTGGAACACTGAAGCTTTCTTT | CASGGWNTEAFF
TRBJ2-7 | NA | TRBV12-3/TRBV12-4 | NA | TGTGCCAGCACTCCGGGGCTCTCCTACGAGCAGTACTTC | CASTPGLSYEQYF
TRBJ1-1 | NA | TRBV19 | TRBD1 | TGTGCCAGTAGTATCGGGACAGGGGCCAACACTGAAGCTTTCTTT | CASSIGTGANTEAFF
TRBJ2-2 | once | TRBV10-1 | TRBD1 | TGCGCCAGCGGATCCGGGACAGGGTACACCGGGGAGCTGTTTTTT | CASGSGTGYTGELFF
TRBJ2-4 | NA | TRBV7-9 | NA | TGTGCCAGCAGCCTCGGACTCGGGGACATTCAGTACTTC | CASSLGLGDIQYF
TRBJ1-5 | NA | TRBV7-9 | TRBD1 | TGTGCCAGCAGTACCGGGACAGAACAGCCCCAGCATTTT | CASSTGTEQPQHF
TRBJ1-2 | NA | TRBV10-3 | NA | TGTGCCATCAGCTCGGGCTACTCTTTCTATGGCTACACCTTC | CAISSGYSFYGYTF
TRBJ2-7 | NA | TRBV7-8 | NA | TGTGCCAGCAGCTGGGGTGGAGGTTCCTACGAGCAGTACTTC | CASSWGGGSYEQYF
TRBJ2-1 | NA | TRBV9 | TRBD1 | TGTGCCAGCAGCGTACAGAGTGGGACAGATGACAATGAGCAGTTCTTC | CASSVQSGTDDNEQFF
TRBJ1-1 | NA | TRBV27 | NA | TGTGCCAGCAGTTTAAATCTCCGAGCGGAGGCTTTCTTT | CASSLNLRAEAFF
TRBJ2-1 | NA | TRBV20-1 | NA | TGCAGTGCTAGAGACCGGGCGCGTTCCGCCGGCAATGAGCAGTTCTTC | CSARDRARSAGNEQFF
TRBJ2-5 | NA | TRBV12-3/TRBV12-4 | NA | TGTGCCAGCAGCTTAGGGGAGAGGAAGACCCAGTACTTC | CASSLGERKTQYF
TRBJ2-4 | NA | TRBV20-1 | TRBD2 | TGCAGTGCTAGACCTAATCGGGTAGCGGGAAGAAACATTCAGTACTTC | CSARPNRVAGRNIQYF
TRBJ1-2 | NA | TRBV2 | NA | TGTGCCAGCAGGAACCCGCCCCGCGGCCCTAGGGGCTACACCTTC | CASRNPPRGPRGYTF
TRBJ1-2 | NA | TRBV15 | TRBD1 | TGTGCCACCAGCAGAGATCTAAGTACAGGGGGAAGGGCTATTGGCTACACCTTC | CATSRDLSTGGRAIGYTF
TRBJ1-1 | NA | TRBV19 | NA | TGTGCCAGTAGTATGAGACCCCGGGGGAGCACTGAAGCTTTCTTT | CASSMRPRGSTEAFF
TRBJ1-1 | few | TRBV19 | TRBD1 | TGTGCCAGTAGTATAGGACAGGGGAACACTGAAGCTTTCTTT | CASSIGQGNTEAFF
TRBJ1-2 | NA | TRBV5-4 | NA | TGTGCCAGTTCGCAAAACAACTACTATGGCTACACCTTC | CASSQNNYYGYTF
TRBJ1-3 | NA | TRBV9 | NA | TGTGCCAGCAGCGTAGGGGGGGCCTCTGGAAACACCATATATTTT | CASSVGGASGNTIYF
TRBJ2-2 | NA | TRBV9 | NA | TGTGCCAGCAGCGTCGCCGGGGGCAGCACCGGGGAGCTGTTTTTT | CASSVAGGSTGELFF
TRBJ2-1 | NA | TRBV27 | TRBD1 | TGTGCCAGCAGTTTGGAGACCGGGACAGGGGATAGGGATGAGCAGTTCTTC | CASSLETGTGDRDEQFF
TRBJ2-5 | once | TRBV5-1 | TRBD2 | TGCGCCAGCAGCTTGGGGGGGAGCGGGAGTTCCCAAGAGACCCAGTACTTC | CASSLGGSGSSQETQYF
TRBJ2-1 | NA | TRBV4-1 | NA | TGCGCCAGCAGCCAAGAGAATGGACGGGGCGGTGAGCAGTTCTTC | CASSQENGRGGEQFF
TRBJ2-5 | NA | TRBV7-2 | NA | TGTGCCAGCAGCTTAGTCACGGGGGTCCAAGAGACCCAGTACTTC | CASSLVTGVQETQYF
TRBJ2-7 | NA | TRBV12-3/TRBV12-4 | NA | TGTGCCAGCACCAAAGAGGGCCGCCAAGGTTGGTACGAGCAGTACTTC | CASTKEGRQGWYEQYF
TRBJ2-5 | NA | TRBV12-3/TRBV12-4 | TRBD2 | TGTGCCAGCAGTTCGGCTAGCGGGACTCCCGGAGGGGCCCAGTACTTC | CASSSASGTPGGAQYF
TRBJ2-1 | NA | TRBV24-1 | NA | TGTGCCACCAGTGAGGGGGACCTAGCGCCCTACAATGAGCAGTTCTTC | CATSEGDLAPYNEQFF
TRBJ1-2 | NA | TRBV29-1 | NA | TGCAGCGTTGAATGGGGTGACAGCGCTAACTATGGCTACACCTTC | CSVEWGDSANYGYTF
TRBJ1-2 | NA | TRBV7-9 | TRBD1 | TGTGCCAGCAGCCTTGGGACAGTTGGCTACACCTTC | CASSLGTVGYTF
TRBJ1-1 | NA | TRBV6-2/TRBV6-3 | NA | TGTGCCAGCAGTTACTCGAAAACGGGCCCGAACACTGAAGCTTTCTTT | CASSYSKTGPNTEAFF
TRBJ1-4 | NA | TRBV15 | NA | TGTGCCACCAGCTCCGGGAATGAAAAACTGTTTTTT | CATSSGNEKLFF
TRBJ1-1 | NA | TRBV7-6 | NA | TGTGCCAGCAGCTTAGGGGAGGGATTGGGCACTGAAGCTTTCTTT | CASSLGEGLGTEAFF
TRBJ2-2 | NA | TRBV11-2 | TRBD2 | TGTGCCAGCAGCTTAAGGGGACTAGCGGGAATCGGGGCTTGGAACACCGGGGAGCTGTTTTTT | CASSLRGLAGIGAWNTGELFF
TRBJ2-3 | NA | TRBV9 | TRBD2 | TGTGCCAGTGCTAGCGGGGGCCAAGATACGCAGTATTTT | CASASGGQDTQYF
TRBJ2-1 | NA | TRBV11-2 | NA | TGTGCCAGCAGCCCCTCCGGGATCAGCTCCTACAATGAGCAGTTCTTC | CASSPSGISSYNEQFF
TRBJ1-5 | NA | TRBV4-1 | NA | TGCGCCAGCAGCCAAACTCTGGGGGGCAATCAGCCCCAGCATTTT | CASSQTLGGNQPQHF